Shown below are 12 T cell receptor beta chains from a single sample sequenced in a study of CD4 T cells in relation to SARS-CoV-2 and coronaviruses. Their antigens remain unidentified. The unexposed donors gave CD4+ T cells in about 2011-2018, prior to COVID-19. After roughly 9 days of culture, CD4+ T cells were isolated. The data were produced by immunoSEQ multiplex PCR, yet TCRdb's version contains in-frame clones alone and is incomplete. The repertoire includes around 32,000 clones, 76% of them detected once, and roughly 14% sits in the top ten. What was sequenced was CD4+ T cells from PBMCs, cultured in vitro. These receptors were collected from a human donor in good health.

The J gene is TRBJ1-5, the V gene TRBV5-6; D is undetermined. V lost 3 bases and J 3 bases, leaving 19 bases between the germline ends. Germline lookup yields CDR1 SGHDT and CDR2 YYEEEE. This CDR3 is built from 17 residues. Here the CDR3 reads CASSSLYPGSVNQPQHF. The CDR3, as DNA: TGTGCCAGCAGCTCGCTTTATCCGGGGAGCGTCAATCAGCCCCAGCATTTT.

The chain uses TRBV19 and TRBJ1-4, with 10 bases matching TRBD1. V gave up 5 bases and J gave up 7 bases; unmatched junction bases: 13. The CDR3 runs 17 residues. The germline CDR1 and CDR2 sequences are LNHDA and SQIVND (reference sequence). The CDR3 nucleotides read TGTGCCAGTAGTCTAACACCCGACAGGGGGCTACGTGAAAAACTGTTTTTT. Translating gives CASSLTPDRGLREKLFF.

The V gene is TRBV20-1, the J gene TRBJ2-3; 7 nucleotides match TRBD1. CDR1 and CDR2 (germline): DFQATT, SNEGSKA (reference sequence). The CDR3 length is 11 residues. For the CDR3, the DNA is TGCAGCGGGACAGTCACAGATACGCAGTATTTT. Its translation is CSGTVTDTQYF.

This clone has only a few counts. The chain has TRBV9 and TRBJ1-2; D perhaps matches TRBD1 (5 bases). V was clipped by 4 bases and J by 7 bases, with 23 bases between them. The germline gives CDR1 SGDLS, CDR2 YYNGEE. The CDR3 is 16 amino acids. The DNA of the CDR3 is TGTGCCAGCAGCTTAGGGATCGGTGGGGGTAATGTTGGCTACACCTTC. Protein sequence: CASSLGIGGGNVGYTF.

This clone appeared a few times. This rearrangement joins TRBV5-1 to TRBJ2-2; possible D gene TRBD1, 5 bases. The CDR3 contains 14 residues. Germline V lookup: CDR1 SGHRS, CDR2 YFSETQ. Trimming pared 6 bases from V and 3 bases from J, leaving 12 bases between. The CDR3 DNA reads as TGCGCCAGCAAGGGCAGGGTCGACACCGGGGAGCTGTTTTTT. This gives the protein CASKGRVDTGELFF.

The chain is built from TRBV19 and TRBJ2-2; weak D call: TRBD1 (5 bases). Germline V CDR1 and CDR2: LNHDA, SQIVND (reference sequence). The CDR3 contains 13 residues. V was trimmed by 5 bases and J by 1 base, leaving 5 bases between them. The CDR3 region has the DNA TGTGCCAGTAGTCAGGGGAACACCGGGGAGCTGTTTTTT. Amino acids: CASSQGNTGELFF.

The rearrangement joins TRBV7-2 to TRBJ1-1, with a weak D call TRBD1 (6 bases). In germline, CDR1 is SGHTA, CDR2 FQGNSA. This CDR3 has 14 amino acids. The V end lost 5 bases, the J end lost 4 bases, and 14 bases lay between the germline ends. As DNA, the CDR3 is TGTGCCAGCAGCCTCAGGGGAGGAAGCACTGAAGCTTTCTTT. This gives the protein CASSLRGGSTEAFF.

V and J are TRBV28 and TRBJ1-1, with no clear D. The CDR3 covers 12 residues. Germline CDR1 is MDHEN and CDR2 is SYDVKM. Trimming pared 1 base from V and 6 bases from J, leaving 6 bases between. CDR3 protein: CASSLSAAEAFF. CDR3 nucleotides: TGTGCCAGCAGTTTATCGGCCGCTGAAGCTTTCTTT.

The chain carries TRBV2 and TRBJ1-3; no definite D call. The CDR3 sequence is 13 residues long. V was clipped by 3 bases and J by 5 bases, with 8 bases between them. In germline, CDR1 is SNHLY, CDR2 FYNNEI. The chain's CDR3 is CASSDSRRNTIYF. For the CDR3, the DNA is TGTGCCAGCAGTGACAGCAGGCGAAACACCATATATTTT.

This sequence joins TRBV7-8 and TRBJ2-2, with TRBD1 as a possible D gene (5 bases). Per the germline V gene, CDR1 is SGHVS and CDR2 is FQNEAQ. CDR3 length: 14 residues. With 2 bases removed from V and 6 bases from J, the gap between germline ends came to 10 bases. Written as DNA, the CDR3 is TGTGCCAGCAGCTTAATTCAGGGCCCCGGGGAGCTGTTTTTT. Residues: CASSLIQGPGELFF.

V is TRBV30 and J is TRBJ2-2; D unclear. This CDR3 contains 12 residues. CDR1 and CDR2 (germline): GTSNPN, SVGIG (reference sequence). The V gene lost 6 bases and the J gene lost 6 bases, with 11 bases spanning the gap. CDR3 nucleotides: TGTGCCTGCCCACACATGGCCGGGGAGCTGTTTTTT. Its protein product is CACPHMAGELFF.

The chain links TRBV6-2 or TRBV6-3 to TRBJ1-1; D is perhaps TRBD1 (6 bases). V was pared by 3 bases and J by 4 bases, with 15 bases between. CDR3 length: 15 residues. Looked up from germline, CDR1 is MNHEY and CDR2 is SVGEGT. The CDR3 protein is CASSYGAGETTEAFF. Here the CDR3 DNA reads TGTGCCAGCAGTTATGGGGCAGGGGAGACCACTGAAGCTTTCTTT.